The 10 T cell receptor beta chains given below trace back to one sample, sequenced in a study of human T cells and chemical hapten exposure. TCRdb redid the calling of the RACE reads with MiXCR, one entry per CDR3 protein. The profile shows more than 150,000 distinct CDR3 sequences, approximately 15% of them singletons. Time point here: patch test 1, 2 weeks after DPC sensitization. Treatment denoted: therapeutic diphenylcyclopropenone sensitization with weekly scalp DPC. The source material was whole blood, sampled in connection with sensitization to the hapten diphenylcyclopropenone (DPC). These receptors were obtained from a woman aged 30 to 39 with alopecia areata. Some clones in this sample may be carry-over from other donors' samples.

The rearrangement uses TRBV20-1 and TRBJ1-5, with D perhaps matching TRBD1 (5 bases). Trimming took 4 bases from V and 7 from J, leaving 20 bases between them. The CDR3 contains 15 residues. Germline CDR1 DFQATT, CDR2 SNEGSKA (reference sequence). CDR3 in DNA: TGCAGTGCTATCGCGGGGCAGCGGGCTGGCCAGCCCCAGCATTTT. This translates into CSAIAGQRAGQPQHF.

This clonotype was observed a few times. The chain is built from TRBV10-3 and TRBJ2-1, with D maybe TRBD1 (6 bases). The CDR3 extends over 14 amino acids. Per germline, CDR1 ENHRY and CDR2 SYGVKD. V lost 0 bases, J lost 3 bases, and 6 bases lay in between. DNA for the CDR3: TGTGCCATCAGTGAGTCACAGGGCTACAATGAGCAGTTCTTC. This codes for CAISESQGYNEQFF.

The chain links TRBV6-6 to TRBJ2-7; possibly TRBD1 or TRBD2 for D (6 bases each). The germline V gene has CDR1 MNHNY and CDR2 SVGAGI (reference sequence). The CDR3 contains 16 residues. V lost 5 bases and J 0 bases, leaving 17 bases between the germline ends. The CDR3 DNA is TGTGCCAGCAGTACCCGGGGCAGGGGAGGCTCCTACGAGCAGTACTTC. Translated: CASSTRGRGGSYEQYF.

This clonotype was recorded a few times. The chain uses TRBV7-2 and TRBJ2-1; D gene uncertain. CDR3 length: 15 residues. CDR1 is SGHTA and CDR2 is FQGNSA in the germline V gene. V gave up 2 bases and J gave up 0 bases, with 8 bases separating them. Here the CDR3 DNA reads TGTGCCAGCAGCTTAATGCAAAGCTCCTACAATGAGCAGTTCTTC. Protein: CASSLMQSSYNEQFF.

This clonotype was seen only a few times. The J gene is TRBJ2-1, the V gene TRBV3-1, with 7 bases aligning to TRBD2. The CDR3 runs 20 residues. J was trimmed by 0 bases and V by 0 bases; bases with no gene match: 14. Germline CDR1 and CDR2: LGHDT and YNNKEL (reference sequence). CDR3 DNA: TGTGCCAGCAGCCAAGACTTTTCGGGGGAGGGCCCCAGCTCCTACAATGAGCAGTTCTTC. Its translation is CASSQDFSGEGPSSYNEQFF.

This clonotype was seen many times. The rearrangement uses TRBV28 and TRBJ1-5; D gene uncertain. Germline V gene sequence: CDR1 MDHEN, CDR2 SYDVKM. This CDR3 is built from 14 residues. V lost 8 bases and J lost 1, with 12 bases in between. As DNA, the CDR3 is TGTGCCAGCGTGTGGGGAGTGAGCAATCAGCCCCAGCATTTT. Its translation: CASVWGVSNQPQHF. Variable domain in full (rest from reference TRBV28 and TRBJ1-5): DVKVTQSSRYLVKRTGEKVFLECVQDMDHENMFWYRQDPGLGLRLIYFSYDVKMKEKGDIPEGYSVSREKKERFSLILESASTNQTSMYLCASVWGVSNQPQHFGDGTRLSIL.

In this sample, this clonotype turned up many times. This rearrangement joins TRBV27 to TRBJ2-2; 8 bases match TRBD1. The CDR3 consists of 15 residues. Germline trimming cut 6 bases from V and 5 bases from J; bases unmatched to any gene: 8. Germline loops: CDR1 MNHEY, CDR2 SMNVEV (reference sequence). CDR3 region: CASSRGQGWTGELFF. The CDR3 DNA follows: TGTGCCAGCAGCCGCGGACAGGGTTGGACCGGGGAGCTGTTTTTT.

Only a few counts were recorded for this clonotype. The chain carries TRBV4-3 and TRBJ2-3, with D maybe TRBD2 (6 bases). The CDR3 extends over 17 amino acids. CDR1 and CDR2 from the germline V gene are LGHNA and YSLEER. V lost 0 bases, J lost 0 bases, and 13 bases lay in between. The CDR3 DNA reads TGCGCCAGCAGCCAAGAATTTGCGGGGTACAGCACAGATACGCAGTATTTT. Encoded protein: CASSQEFAGYSTDTQYF.

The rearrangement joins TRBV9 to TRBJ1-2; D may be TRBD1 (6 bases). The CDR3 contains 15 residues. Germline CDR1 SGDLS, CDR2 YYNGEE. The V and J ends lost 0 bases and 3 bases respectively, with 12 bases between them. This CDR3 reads CASSVAGGADYGYTF. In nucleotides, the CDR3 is TGTGCCAGCAGCGTAGCTGGGGGCGCGGACTATGGCTACACCTTC.

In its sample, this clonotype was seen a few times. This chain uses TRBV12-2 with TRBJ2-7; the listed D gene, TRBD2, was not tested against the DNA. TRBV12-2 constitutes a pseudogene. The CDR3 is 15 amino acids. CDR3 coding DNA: TGTGCAAGTCGCCGGAGGACGGTGAGCTCCTACGAGCAGTACTTC. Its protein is CASRRRTVSSYEQYF.